This T cell receptor beta chain originates from a study of cytomegalovirus exposure and HLA in healthy donors. As for this clone: The antigen is undetermined.

The PCR employed 60 Vbeta primers together with 13 Jbeta primers. The method was immunoSEQ multiplex PCR; TCRdb's version includes in-frame clones alone and lacks a portion of them. This table has some 200,000 clones, about 80% appearing once. Germline lookup yields CDR1 SEHNR and CDR2 FQNEAQ (reference sequence). This CDR3 is 14 amino acids long. Study outcomes and limitations: An analysis was carried out at a later point. It showed that HLA-associated TCR beta chains were more clonally expanded than equally common non-associated chains.

What was sequenced was PBMCs. This TCR came from a woman aged 45-60 years in good health and CMV-seropositive. The J gene is TRBJ2-5, the V gene TRBV7-9; 9 positions agree with TRBD1. Judging by the DNA end, TRBJ2-7 fits better; the J call may be wrong. The CDR3 DNA reads TGTGCCAGCAGCCTCCGGACAGGGGATAACGAGCAGTACTTC. It yields the protein CASSLRTGDNEQYF.